This section outlines one T cell receptor beta chain sequence together with its context. The data belong to a study of control samples from healthy donors and cancer patients. Measured with immunoSEQ multiplex PCR; TCRdb has only the in-frame clones, and not every one. The table records 130,000 to 150,000 clones, 75% to 95% of them present only once. This sequence was found in a man aged 25-40 years in good health. Sequences were obtained from blood.

In DNA form, the CDR3 reads TGCGCCAGCAGCTTGGATAGCCAAGCACAGAACACTGAAGCTTTCTTT. Residues: CASSLDSQAQNTEAFF. The chain carries TRBV5-1 and TRBJ1-1; D unclear. The CDR3 sequence is 16 residues long. V was trimmed by 0 bases and J by 1 base, leaving 13 bases between them. Germline V gives CDR1 SGHRS, CDR2 YFSETQ.